These 10 T cell receptor beta chains share one sample of origin, sequenced in a study of vaccination and CD4 T cells after COVID-19. The assay that was used to sequence DNA from cultured CD4+ T cells was the Oncomine TCR Beta short-read assay. A single record per CDR3 protein comes from TCRdb applying MiXCR to the PCR reads. The data contain over 15,000 distinct CDR3 sequences, 45% to 65% of them singletons. As for treatment: roughly nine-day PBMC culture with coronavirus spike peptide pools or control peptides (ViraFEST assay). Their antigens remain unidentified. The specimen comprised CD4+ T cells from blood, cultured in vitro, sampled before SARS-CoV-2 vaccination. These receptors were collected from a human donor who had recovered from COVID-19.

This clonotype was detected a few times. V usage is TRBV25-1 and J usage is TRBJ1-6, with D tentatively TRBD1 (5 bases). The CDR3 runs to 15 residues. Trimming pared 3 bases from V and 17 bases from J, leaving 23 bases between. Germline values: CDR1 MGHDK, CDR2 SYGVNS. CDR3 protein: CASSDSQGPQGRIHF. The CDR3 bases are TGTGCCAGCAGTGACAGTCAGGGCCCTCAGGGTAGGATCCACTTT.

This chain uses TRBV27 with TRBJ1-6; D is ambiguous. V lost 3 bases to trimming and J lost 7 bases, with 13 bases between them. This CDR3 comprises 15 residues. Germline V lookup: CDR1 MNHEY, CDR2 SMNVEV (reference sequence). The DNA for the CDR3 is TGTGCCAGCAGTTTCGGCGGCCTAGGGAATTCACCCCTCCACTTT. It specifies CASSFGGLGNSPLHF.

The table lists this clonotype with a few counts. DNA of the CDR3: TGTGCCAGCAGTGGACGAACGGGACAGGACTCCTACGAGCAGTACTTC. As protein: CASSGRTGQDSYEQYF. The chain couples TRBV6-1 to TRBJ2-7; 8 nucleotides align to TRBD1. This CDR3 is 16 amino acids long. Germline V gene data show CDR1 as MNHNS and CDR2 as SASEGT. V lost 4 bases to trimming and J lost 0 bases; unmatched junction nucleotides: 8.

The V call is TRBV6-1, the J call TRBJ2-4; 9 bases agree with TRBD1. The CDR3 totals 16 residues. Germline assignment: CDR1 MNHNS and CDR2 SASEGT. The V segment lost 2 bases and the J segment 8 bases; nucleotides outside the gene matches: 10. CDR3 amino acids: CASSEKFGTGSDIQYF. The CDR3, as DNA: TGTGCCAGCAGTGAAAAGTTTGGGACAGGGTCTGACATTCAGTACTTC.

This clonotype was observed a single time. CDR3 amino acids: CSAREDGDNEKLFF. CDR3 in DNA: TGCAGTGCTAGAGAGGACGGGGATAATGAAAAACTGTTTTTT. The V and J genes are TRBV20-1 and TRBJ1-4; unclear D gene. The germline V gene encodes CDR1 DFQATT and CDR2 SNEGSKA (reference sequence). This CDR3 region has 14 residues. The ends were cut back, 0 bases at V and 4 bases at J, with 9 bases in the middle.

This sequence joins TRBV20-1 and TRBJ2-5; 11 nucleotides align to TRBD2. Looked up from germline, CDR1 is DFQATT and CDR2 is SNEGSKA (reference sequence). V lost 3 bases and J lost 5; bases outside the gene matches: 20. The CDR3 has 19 amino acids. For the CDR3, the DNA is TGCAGTGCTAGTGTTACTAGCGGGGGCGACTTTATCCGGGGGGAGACCCAGTACTTC. Amino acid sequence: CSASVTSGGDFIRGETQYF.

The chain is built from TRBV24-1 and TRBJ2-3; the match to TRBD2 covers 8 bases. Germline trimming cut 2 bases from V and 4 bases from J; bases unmatched to any gene: 7. The CDR3 sequence is 16 residues long. Looked up from germline, CDR1 is KGHDR and CDR2 is SFDVKD. In nucleotides, the CDR3 is TGTGCCACCAGTGATTCAAGCGGGAGAAGTTCAGATACGCAGTATTTT. Translation: CATSDSSGRSSDTQYF.

J is TRBJ2-2 and V is TRBV27; 10 bases align to TRBD1. Germline V gene lookup returns CDR1 MNHEY and CDR2 SMNVEV (reference sequence). CDR3 size: 14 residues. V lost 5 bases to trimming and J lost 5 bases; unmatched junction nucleotides: 2. The CDR3 protein is CASSRTGGTGELFF. The CDR3 nucleotides read TGTGCCAGCAGTCGGACAGGGGGGACCGGGGAGCTGTTTTTT.

In DNA, the CDR3 is TGCAGTGCTAGAGCAAATAATTCACCCCTCCACTTT. Amino acids: CSARANNSPLHF. The chain joins TRBV20-1 to TRBJ1-6, with no clear D. The V and J ends lost 1 base and 5 bases respectively, with 3 bases between them. The CDR3 has 12 amino acids. CDR1 is DFQATT and CDR2 is SNEGSKA in the germline V gene (reference sequence).

The gene calls are TRBV19 and TRBJ2-2, with 10 bases identical to TRBD2. CDR3 length: 15 residues. Unmatched junction bases numbered 0, after V lost 2 bases and J lost 3 bases. Germline V gene sequence: CDR1 LNHDA, CDR2 SQIVND (reference sequence). CDR3: CASSILAGDTGELFF. CDR3 in DNA: TGTGCCAGTAGTATACTAGCGGGAGACACCGGGGAGCTGTTTTTT. Using reference TRBV19 and TRBJ2-2 for the parts outside the CDR3, the full variable domain is DGGITQSPKYLFRKEGQNVTLSCEQNLNHDAMYWYRQDPGQGLRLIYYSQIVNDFQKGDIAEGYSVSREKKESFPLTVTSAQKNPTAFYLCASSILAGDTGELFFGEGSRLTVL.